Presented here are 2 T cell receptor beta chains from one specimen sequenced in a study of cytomegalovirus exposure and HLA in healthy donors. Use of 60 Vbeta and 13 Jbeta primers characterized the PCR. The method was immunoSEQ multiplex PCR; TCRdb's version includes in-frame clones alone and lacks a portion of them. Among hundreds of thousands of clones listed, almost 80% were seen once. The material sequenced was PBMCs. Every receptor here comes from a male donor in good health and CMV-seronegative.

This rearrangement joins TRBV29-1 to TRBJ2-5; TRBD2 matches at 12 bases. From germline, CDR1 is SQVTM and CDR2 ANQGSEA. The V segment lost 6 bases and the J segment 8 bases; nucleotides outside the gene matches: 7. This CDR3 region has 13 residues. CDR3 in amino acids: CSVQTSGGGTQYF. Here the CDR3 DNA reads TGCAGCGTGCAGACTAGCGGGGGCGGTACCCAGTACTTC.

The chain uses TRBV9 and TRBJ2-1, with 10 bases matching TRBD2. Germline V gene data show CDR1 as SGDLS and CDR2 as YYNGEE. Trimming took 2 bases from V and 0 from J; bases not matched to a gene: 11. The length of the CDR3 is 19 residues. The CDR3 is CASSVPSGGSSSSYNEQFF. In DNA form, the CDR3 reads TGTGCCAGCAGCGTCCCTAGCGGGGGCTCCTCCAGCTCCTACAATGAGCAGTTCTTC. Full variable domain (missing parts from reference TRBV9 and TRBJ2-1): DSGVTQTPKHLITATGQRVTLRCSPRSGDLSVYWYQQSLDQGLQFLIQYYNGEERAKGNILERFSAQQFPDLHSELNLSSLELGDSALYFCASSVPSGGSSSSYNEQFFGPGTRLTVL.